The next 2 T cell receptor beta chains were all read from a single sample in a study of cytomegalovirus exposure and HLA in healthy donors. Method: immunoSEQ multiplex PCR; TCRdb's copy keeps in-frame clones and lacks some. Here the sample spans approximately 56,000 clones, approximately 90% being singletons. The sequenced material came from PBMCs. Every receptor here comes from a young man in good health and CMV-seronegative.

The chain carries TRBV28 and TRBJ1-2; D remains unclear. This CDR3 spans 13 amino acids. Germline V gene sequence: CDR1 MDHEN, CDR2 SYDVKM. V was cut by 4 bases and J by 10 bases, with 16 bases left in between. The CDR3 reads CASSSSRRGLYTF. The CDR3 DNA follows: TGTGCCAGCAGTTCGAGTAGGAGAGGGCTCTACACCTTC.

This clone has only one observation. The chain joins TRBV7-2 to TRBJ2-1; D remains ambiguous. The germline V gene encodes CDR1 SGHTA and CDR2 FQGNSA. The CDR3 consists of 12 residues. V gave up 7 bases and J gave up 0 bases, with 4 bases separating them. This chain's CDR3 is CASTRSYNEQFF. CDR3 DNA sequence: TGTGCCAGCACCCGCTCCTACAATGAGCAGTTCTTC.